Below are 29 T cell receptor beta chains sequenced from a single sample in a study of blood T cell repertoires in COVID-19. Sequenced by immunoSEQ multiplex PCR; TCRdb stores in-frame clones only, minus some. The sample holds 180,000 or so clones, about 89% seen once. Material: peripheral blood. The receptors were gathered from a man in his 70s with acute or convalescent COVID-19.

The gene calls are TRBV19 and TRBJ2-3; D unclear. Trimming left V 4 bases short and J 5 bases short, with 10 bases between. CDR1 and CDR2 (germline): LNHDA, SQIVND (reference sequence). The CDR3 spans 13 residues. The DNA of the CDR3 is TGTGCCAGTAGTAACTCCCTGAGAGATACGCAGTATTTT. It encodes CASSNSLRDTQYF.

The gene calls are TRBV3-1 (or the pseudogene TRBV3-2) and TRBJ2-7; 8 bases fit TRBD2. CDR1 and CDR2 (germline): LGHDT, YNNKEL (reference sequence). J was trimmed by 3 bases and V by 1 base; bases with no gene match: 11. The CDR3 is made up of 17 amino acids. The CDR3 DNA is TGTGCCAGCAGCCAAGGTAATCGCGGGGGGTTGGGCTACGAGCAGTACTTC. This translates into CASSQGNRGGLGYEQYF.

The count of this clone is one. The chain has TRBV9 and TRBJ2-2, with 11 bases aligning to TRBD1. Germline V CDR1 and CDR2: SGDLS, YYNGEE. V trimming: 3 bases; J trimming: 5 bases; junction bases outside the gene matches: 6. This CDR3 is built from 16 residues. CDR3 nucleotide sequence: TGTGCCAGCAGCGATCAGGACAGGGGGCGAACCGGGGAGCTGTTTTTT. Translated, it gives CASSDQDRGRTGELFF.

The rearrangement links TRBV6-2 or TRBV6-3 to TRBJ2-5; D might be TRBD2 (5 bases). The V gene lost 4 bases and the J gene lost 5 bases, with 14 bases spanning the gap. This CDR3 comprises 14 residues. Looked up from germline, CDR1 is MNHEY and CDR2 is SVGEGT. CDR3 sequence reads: CASSLPGSYETQYF. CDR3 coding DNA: TGTGCCAGCAGTTTGCCGGGAAGTTATGAGACCCAGTACTTC.

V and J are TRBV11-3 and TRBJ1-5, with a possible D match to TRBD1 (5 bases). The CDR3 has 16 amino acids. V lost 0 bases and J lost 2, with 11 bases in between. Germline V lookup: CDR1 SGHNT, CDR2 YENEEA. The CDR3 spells CASSLEGWGGNQPQHF. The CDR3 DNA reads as TGTGCCAGCAGCTTAGAGGGTTGGGGGGGCAATCAGCCCCAGCATTTT.

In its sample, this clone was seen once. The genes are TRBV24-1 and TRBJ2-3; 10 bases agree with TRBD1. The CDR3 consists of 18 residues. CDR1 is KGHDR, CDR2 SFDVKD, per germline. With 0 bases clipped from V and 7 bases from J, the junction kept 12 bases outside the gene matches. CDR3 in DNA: TGTGCCACCAGTGATTTGCTCTGGTGGGACAGGGGTGGGAATACGCAGTATTTT. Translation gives CATSDLLWWDRGGNTQYF.

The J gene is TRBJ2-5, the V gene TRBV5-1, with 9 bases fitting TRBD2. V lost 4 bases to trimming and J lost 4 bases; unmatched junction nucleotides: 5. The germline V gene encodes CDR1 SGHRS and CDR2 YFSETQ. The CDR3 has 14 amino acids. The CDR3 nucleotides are TGCGCCAGCAGCACCGGGACTAGCTTAGAGACCCAGTACTTC. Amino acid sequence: CASSTGTSLETQYF.

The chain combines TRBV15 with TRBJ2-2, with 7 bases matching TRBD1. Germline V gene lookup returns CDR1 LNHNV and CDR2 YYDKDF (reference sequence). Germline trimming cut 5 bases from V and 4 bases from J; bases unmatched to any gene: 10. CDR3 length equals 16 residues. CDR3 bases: TGTGCCACCAGCCCCGACGACAGGGATGTCACCGGGGAGCTGTTTTTT. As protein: CATSPDDRDVTGELFF.

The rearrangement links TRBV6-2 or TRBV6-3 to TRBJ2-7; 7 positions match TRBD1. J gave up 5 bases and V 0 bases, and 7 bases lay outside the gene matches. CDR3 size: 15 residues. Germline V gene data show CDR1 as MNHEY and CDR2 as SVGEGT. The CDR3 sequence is CASSYSKGGRDEQYF. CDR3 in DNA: TGTGCCAGCAGTTACTCGAAAGGGGGCAGGGACGAGCAGTACTTC.

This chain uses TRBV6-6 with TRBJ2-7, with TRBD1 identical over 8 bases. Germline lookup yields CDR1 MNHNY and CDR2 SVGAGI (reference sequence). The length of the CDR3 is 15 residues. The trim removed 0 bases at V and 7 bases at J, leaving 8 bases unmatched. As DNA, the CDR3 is TGTGCCAGCAGTTACTCCTCCCAGGGGGCAGGTGAGCAGTACTTC. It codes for CASSYSSQGAGEQYF.

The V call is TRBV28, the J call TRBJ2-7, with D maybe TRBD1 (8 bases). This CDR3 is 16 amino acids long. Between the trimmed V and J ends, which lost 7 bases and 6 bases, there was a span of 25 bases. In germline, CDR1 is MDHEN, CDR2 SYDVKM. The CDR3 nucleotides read TGTGCCAGCAAACTAGGGGGGGCAGGGGGCGCGGGCGAGCAGTACTTC. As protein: CASKLGGAGGAGEQYF.

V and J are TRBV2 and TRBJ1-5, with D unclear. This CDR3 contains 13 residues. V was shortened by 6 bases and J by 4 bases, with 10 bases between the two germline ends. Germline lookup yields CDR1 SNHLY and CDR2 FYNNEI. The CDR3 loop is CASRFGLNQPQHF. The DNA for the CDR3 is TGTGCCAGCAGATTTGGTCTAAATCAGCCCCAGCATTTT.

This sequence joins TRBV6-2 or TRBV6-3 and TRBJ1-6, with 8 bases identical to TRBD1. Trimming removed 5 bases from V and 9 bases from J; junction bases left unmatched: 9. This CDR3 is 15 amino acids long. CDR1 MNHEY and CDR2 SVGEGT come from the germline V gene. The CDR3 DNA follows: TGTGCCAGCAGTCCGGACAGGGAAGCGAGTTCACCCCTCCACTTT. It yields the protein CASSPDREASSPLHF.

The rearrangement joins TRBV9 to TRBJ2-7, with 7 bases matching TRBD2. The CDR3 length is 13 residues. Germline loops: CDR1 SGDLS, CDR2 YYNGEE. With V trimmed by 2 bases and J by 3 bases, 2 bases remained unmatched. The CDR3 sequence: CASSVGGSYEQYF. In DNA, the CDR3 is TGTGCCAGCAGCGTGGGCGGGAGCTACGAGCAGTACTTC.

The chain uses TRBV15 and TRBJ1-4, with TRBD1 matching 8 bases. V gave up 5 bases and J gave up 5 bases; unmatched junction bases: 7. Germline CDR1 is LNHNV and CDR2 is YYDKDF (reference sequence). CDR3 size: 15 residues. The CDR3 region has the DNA TGTGCCACCAGCGACCAGACAGGGGCCAATGAAAAACTGTTTTTT. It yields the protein CATSDQTGANEKLFF.

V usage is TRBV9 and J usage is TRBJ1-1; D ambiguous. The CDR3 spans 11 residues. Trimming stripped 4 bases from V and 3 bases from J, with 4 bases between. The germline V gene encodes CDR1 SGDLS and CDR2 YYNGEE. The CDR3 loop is CASSSDTEAFF. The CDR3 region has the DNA TGTGCCAGCAGCTCCGACACTGAAGCTTTCTTT.

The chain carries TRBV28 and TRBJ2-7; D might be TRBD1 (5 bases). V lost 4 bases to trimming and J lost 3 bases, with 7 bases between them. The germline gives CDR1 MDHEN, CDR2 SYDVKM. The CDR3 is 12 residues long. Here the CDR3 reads CASSSGNYEQYF. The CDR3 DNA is TGTGCCAGCAGTTCAGGGAACTACGAGCAGTACTTC.

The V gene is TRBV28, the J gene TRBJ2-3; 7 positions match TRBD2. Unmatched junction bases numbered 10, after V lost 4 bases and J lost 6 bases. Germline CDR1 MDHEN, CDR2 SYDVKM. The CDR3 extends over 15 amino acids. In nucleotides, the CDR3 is TGTGCCAGCAGTTCCAGCGGGGTCCGTGTTGATACGCAGTATTTT. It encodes CASSSSGVRVDTQYF.

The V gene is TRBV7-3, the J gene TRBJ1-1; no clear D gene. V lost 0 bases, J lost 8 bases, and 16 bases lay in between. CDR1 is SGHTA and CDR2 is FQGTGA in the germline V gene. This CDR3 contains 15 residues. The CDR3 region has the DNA TGTGCCAGCAGCTTAACTACCGGCGGTCCGATGGAAGCTTTCTTT. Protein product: CASSLTTGGPMEAFF.

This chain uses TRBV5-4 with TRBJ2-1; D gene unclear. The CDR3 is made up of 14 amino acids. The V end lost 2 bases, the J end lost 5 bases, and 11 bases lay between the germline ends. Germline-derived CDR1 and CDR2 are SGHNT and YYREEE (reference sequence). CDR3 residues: CASSFPLGDNEQFF. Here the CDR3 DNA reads TGTGCCAGCAGCTTCCCCCTAGGAGACAATGAGCAGTTCTTC. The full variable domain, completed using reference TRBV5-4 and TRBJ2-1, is ETGVTQSPTHLIKTRGQQVTLRCSSQSGHNTVSWYQQALGQGPQFIFQYYREEENGRGNFPPRFSGLQFPNYSSELNVNALELDDSALYLCASSFPLGDNEQFFGPGTRLTVL.

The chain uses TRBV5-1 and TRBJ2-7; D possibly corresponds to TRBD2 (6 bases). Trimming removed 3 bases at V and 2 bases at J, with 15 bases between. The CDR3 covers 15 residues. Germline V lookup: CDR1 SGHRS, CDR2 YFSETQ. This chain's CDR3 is CASSWGDPATYEQYF. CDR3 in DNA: TGCGCCAGCAGCTGGGGGGATCCGGCCACCTACGAGCAGTACTTC.

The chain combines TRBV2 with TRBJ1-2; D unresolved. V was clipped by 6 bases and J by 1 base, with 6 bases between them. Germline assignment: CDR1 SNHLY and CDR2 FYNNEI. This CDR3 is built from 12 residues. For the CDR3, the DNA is TGTGCCAGCAGCCCCTATAACTATGGCTACACCTTC. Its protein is CASSPYNYGYTF.

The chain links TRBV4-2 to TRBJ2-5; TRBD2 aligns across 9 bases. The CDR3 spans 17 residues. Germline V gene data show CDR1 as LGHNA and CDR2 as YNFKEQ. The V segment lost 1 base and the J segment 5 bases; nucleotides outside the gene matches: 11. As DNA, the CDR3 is TGTGCCAGCAGCCAAGCGGGGGTAGCGGGGGCGGGGGAGACCCAGTACTTC. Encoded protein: CASSQAGVAGAGETQYF.

The CDR3 DNA reads TGTGCCACCAGCAGAGGAACCGGGACAGGGGGGAGTGAGCAGTTCTTC. Residues: CATSRGTGTGGSEQFF. The V call is TRBV15, the J call TRBJ2-1; TRBD1 aligns across 11 bases. The CDR3 covers 16 residues. The V and J ends lost 1 base and 9 bases, in that order; junction bases with no gene match: 8. Looked up from germline, CDR1 is LNHNV and CDR2 is YYDKDF (reference sequence).

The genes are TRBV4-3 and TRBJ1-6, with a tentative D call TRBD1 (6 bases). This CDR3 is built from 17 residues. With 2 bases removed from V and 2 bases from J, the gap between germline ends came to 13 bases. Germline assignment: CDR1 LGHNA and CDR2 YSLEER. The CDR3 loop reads CASSQRGGRAYNSPLHF. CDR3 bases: TGCGCCAGCAGCCAACGGGGGGGCAGGGCCTATAATTCACCCCTCCACTTT.

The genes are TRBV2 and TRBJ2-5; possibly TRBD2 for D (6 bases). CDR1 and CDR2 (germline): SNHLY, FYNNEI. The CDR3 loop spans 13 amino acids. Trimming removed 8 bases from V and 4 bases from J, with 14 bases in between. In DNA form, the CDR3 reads TGTGCCAGCGTCAAGGACGGGAGAGAGACCCAGTACTTC. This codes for CASVKDGRETQYF.

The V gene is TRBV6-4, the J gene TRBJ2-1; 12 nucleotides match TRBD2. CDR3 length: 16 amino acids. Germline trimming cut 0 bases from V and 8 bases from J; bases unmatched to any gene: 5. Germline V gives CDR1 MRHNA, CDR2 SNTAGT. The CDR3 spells CASSDSMTSGSDEQFF. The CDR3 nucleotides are TGTGCCAGCAGTGACTCGATGACTAGCGGGAGCGATGAGCAGTTCTTC.

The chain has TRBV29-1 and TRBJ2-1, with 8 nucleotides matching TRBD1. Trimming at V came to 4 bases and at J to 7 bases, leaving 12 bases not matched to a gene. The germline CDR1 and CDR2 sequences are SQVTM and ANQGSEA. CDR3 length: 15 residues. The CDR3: CSVGSRRGRTNEQFF. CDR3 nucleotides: TGCAGCGTTGGCTCTCGCAGGGGGCGTACGAATGAGCAGTTCTTC.

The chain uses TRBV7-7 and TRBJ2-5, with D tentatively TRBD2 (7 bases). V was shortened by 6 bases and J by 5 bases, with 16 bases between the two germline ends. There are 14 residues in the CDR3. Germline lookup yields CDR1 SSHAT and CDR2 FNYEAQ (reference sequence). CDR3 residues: CASSSGGAGETQYF. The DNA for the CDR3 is TGTGCCAGCAGTTCGGGGGGCGCCGGGGAGACCCAGTACTTC.